This T cell receptor beta chain came from a study of shared clonotypes between healthy human individuals. Each cell subset's genomic DNA was divided evenly among several immunoSEQ plates. The method was immunoSEQ multiplex PCR; TCRdb's version includes in-frame clones alone and lacks a portion of them. In the table there are around 2,000,000 clones, 85% to 95% of which are singletons. Germline CDR1 and CDR2: SGHRS and YFSETQ. The CDR3 length is 16 residues. V lost 2 bases, J lost 2 bases, and 8 bases stayed unmatched. Subsets obtained from CD4+ cells comprised CD45RA+ naive and CD45RA-negative memory cells.

The sequence was collected from a man aged 18 to 35 in good health. V and J are TRBV5-1 and TRBJ2-3, with TRBD1 matching 7 bases. The sequenced sample was naive CD4+ T cells sorted from blood. Sample subset: CD45RA+ positively selected. CDR3 DNA: TGCGCCAGCAGCTTCAGAAAGGGGGCTACCACAGATACGCAGTATTTT. It is translated as CASSFRKGATTDTQYF.